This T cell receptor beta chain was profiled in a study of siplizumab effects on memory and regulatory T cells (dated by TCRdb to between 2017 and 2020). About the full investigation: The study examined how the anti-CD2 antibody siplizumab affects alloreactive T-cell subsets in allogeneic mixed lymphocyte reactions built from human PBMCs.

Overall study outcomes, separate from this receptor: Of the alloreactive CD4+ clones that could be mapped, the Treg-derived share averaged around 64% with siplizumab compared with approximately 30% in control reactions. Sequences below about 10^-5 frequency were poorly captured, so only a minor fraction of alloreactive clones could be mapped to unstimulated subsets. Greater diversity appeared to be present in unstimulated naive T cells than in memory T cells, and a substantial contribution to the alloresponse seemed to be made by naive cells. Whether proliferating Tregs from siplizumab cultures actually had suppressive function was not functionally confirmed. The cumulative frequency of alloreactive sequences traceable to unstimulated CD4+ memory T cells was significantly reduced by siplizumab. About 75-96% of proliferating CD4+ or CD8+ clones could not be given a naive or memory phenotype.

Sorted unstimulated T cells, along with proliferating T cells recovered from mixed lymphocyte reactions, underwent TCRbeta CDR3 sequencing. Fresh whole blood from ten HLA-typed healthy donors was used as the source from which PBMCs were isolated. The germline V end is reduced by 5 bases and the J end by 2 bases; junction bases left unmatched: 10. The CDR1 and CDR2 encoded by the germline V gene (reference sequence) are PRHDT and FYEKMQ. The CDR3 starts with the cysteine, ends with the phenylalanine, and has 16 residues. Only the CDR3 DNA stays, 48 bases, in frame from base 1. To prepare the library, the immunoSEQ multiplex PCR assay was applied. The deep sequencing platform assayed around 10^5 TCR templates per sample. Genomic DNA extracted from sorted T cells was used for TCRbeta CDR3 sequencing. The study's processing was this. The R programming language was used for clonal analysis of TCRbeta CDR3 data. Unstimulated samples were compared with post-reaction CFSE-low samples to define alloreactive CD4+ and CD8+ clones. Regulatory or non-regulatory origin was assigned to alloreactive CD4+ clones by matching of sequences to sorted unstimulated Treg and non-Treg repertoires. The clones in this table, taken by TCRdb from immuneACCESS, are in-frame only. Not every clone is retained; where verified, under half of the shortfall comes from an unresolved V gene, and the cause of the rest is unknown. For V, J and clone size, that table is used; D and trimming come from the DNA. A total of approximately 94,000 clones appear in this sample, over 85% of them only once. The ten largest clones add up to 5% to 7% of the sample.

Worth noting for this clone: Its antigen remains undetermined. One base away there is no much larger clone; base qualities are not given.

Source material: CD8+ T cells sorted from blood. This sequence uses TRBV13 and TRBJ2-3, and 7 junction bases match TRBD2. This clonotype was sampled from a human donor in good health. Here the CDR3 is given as CASSHLLSGDTDTQYF. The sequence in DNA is TGTGCCAGCAGCCACCTGTTAAGCGGGGACACAGATACGCAGTATTTT.